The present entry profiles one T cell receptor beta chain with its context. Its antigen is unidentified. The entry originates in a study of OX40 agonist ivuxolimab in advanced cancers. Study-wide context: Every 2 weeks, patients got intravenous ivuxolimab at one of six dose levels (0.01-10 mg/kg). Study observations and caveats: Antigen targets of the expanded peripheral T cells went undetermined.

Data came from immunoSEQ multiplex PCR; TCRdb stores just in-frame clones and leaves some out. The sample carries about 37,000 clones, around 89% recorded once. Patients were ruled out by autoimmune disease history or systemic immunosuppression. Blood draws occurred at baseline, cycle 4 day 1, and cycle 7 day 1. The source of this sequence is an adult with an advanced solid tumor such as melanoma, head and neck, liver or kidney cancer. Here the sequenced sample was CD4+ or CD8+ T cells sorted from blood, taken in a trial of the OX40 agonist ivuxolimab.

The CDR3 bases are TGTGCCAGCAGTGCACTAGATTACGAGCAGTACTTC. This encodes CASSALDYEQYF. The chain combines TRBV2 with TRBJ2-7, with a weak D call TRBD2 (5 bases). The V end was cut by 4 bases, the J end by 4 bases, with 8 bases between. CDR3 length: 12 amino acids. CDR1 is SNHLY and CDR2 is FYNNEI in the germline V gene.